By its share, the clone carrying this TCR delta chain is large (0.1 to 1%). Its antigen is not known. The DNA is left out, because the CDR3 cannot be placed on it with certainty; the CDR3 is given as TCRdb lists it. Other nucleotide sequences from this sample produce the same CDR3. Germline V CDR1 and CDR2: GEAIGNYY, EKD. The CDR3 is 27 residues long, ends included. The data were taken from a study of gammadelta T cells in human blood. TCRdb used CATT to re-call clones from the RT-PCR reads. The sample comprises 960 or so delta-chain clones, about 21% of which are singletons, and around 20% rests with the top ten. General observations from the study: Microbial exposure reportedly appeared to drive polyclonal expansion of innate gamma-delta T cells right after birth.

The V and J genes are TRDV2 and TRDJ3; no check of the table's D call, TRDD3, against the DNA was made. The sequence was collected from a human donor. The sample consisted of Vgamma9Vdelta2 gamma-delta T cells from infant blood. The CDR3 sequence: CACDWGIPPTTVPVTGGYAWDTRQMFF.